The sequence of this T cell receptor (beta chain) was determined in a study of T cells in women clearing cervical HPV infection. As to this clone: Its antigen is still unknown. Coverage ceases 3 residues before the CDR3 finishes, and the germline J gene fills in the end.

Study-level results: Timing of associations relative to infection is unclear; T-cell subsets were not isolated.

The assay was immunoSEQ multiplex PCR, and TCRdb's table has in-frame clones only and misses some. This sample's clone table lists tens of thousands of clones. The CDR3 is 17 residues long. Germline assignment: CDR1 DFQATT and CDR2 SNEGSKA (reference sequence). Trimming removed 2 bases from V and 4 bases from J, with 21 bases in between. The receptor was isolated from a woman between 18 and 69 years old with a cervical HPV16 infection that either progressed to CIN3+ or cleared (not recorded which). The sequenced material came from blood buffy coat. The rearrangement links TRBV20-1 to TRBJ1-3; TRBD1 might be the D (5 bases). The part of the CDR3 DNA that was read is TGCAGTGCTAGACCTCCTACAGAACAGGCGTTCGGAAACACC. Translation gives CSARPPTEQAFGNT. The whole CDR3 region reads CSARPPTEQAFGNTIYF.